The 16 T cell receptor beta chains presented below share a single source sample, sequenced in a study of blood T cell repertoires in COVID-19. Profiling relied on immunoSEQ multiplex PCR, and the TCRdb table lists in-frame clones only, not all of them. Of around 150,000 clones in the sample, over 65% are singletons; the top ten hold roughly 2%. The specimen was peripheral blood. All receptors come from a man in his sixties or seventies with acute or convalescent COVID-19.

The chain recombines TRBV3-1 (or the pseudogene TRBV3-2) with TRBJ2-1; no reliable D call. Deletions cut 3 bases from V and 6 bases from J, with 15 bases between. CDR1 and CDR2 (germline): LGHDT, YNNKEL (reference sequence). This CDR3 has 15 residues. The DNA of the CDR3 is TGTGCCAGCAGCCAGTTACCAGGCGAAGGCAATGAGCAGTTCTTC. It is translated as CASSQLPGEGNEQFF.

The rearrangement uses TRBV14 and TRBJ2-1; TRBD2 aligns across 12 bases. With 3 bases clipped from V and 4 bases from J, the junction kept 7 bases outside the gene matches. Germline V gene sequence: CDR1 SGHDN, CDR2 FVKESK. The CDR3 loop spans 17 amino acids. The CDR3: CASSQETSGGLYNEQFF. CDR3 bases: TGTGCCAGCAGCCAGGAGACTAGCGGGGGATTATACAATGAGCAGTTCTTC.

This clone was seen at least ten times. The chain has TRBV13 and TRBJ2-1, with 9 bases that match TRBD2. Germline lookup yields CDR1 PRHDT and CDR2 FYEKMQ (reference sequence). After removal of 8 bases from V and 1 base from J, the junction contained 6 bases not matched to a gene. This CDR3 is 15 amino acids long. This CDR3 reads CASLLAGQSYNEQFF. For the CDR3, the DNA is TGTGCCAGCCTACTAGCGGGTCAATCCTACAATGAGCAGTTCTTC.

The genes are TRBV27 and TRBJ2-7, with 7 bases aligning to TRBD2. CDR1 is MNHEY, CDR2 SMNVEV, per germline (reference sequence). V shed 3 bases, J shed 1 base, and the junction held 6 bases outside the gene matches. The CDR3 contains 15 residues. The CDR3 nucleotides read TGTGCCAGCAGTTTGCTCGGGACTAAATCCTACGAGCAGTACTTC. Its protein is CASSLLGTKSYEQYF.

The J gene is TRBJ2-4, the V gene TRBV5-1; TRBD1 matches 9 bases. From germline, CDR1 is SGHRS and CDR2 YFSETQ. This CDR3 contains 17 residues. Trimming cost V 0 bases and J 5 bases; bases outside gene matches: 9. In DNA, the CDR3 is TGCGCCAGCAGCTTGGGGGGACAGGGAAGGCTCCAAAACATTCAGTACTTC. This codes for CASSLGGQGRLQNIQYF. Variable domain in full (rest from reference TRBV5-1 and TRBJ2-4): KAGVTQTPRYLIKTRGQQVTLSCSPISGHRSVSWYQQTPGQGLQFLFEYFSETQRNKGNFPGRFSGRQFSNSRSEMNVSTLELGDSALYLCASSLGGQGRLQNIQYFGAGTRLSVL.

As DNA, the CDR3 is TGTGCCAGCATGGGACAGCAGGGACAGCCCCAGCATTTT. Translating gives CASMGQQGQPQHF. This chain joins TRBV6-5 and TRBJ1-5, with TRBD1 matching 7 bases. Looked up from germline, CDR1 is MNHEY and CDR2 is SVGAGI. Losses at the gene ends were 7 bases for V and 7 bases for J; bases not matched to a gene: 7. This CDR3 has 13 amino acids.

This clone was seen only once. The genes are TRBV6-5 and TRBJ1-5; maybe TRBD1 (5 bases). The CDR3 sequence is 15 residues long. V dropped 8 bases and J dropped 6 bases, with 20 bases sitting between them. Germline values: CDR1 MNHEY, CDR2 SVGAGI. In DNA form, the CDR3 reads TGTGCCAGCTCTAGGACCCGGTACGGGGGTCAGCCCCAGCATTTT. Amino acid sequence: CASSRTRYGGQPQHF.

V usage is TRBV4-1 and J usage is TRBJ2-7; 8 bases are a match to TRBD1. The CDR3 extends over 16 amino acids. CDR1 and CDR2 (germline): MGHRA, YSYEKL. V shed 0 bases, J shed 1 base, and the junction held 5 bases outside the gene matches. CDR3 in DNA: TGCGCCAGCAGCCAAGACGGGACAGGTCCTTCCTACGAGCAGTACTTC. Translated, it gives CASSQDGTGPSYEQYF.

This sequence joins TRBV28 and TRBJ2-7; 8 nucleotides match TRBD1. CDR3 size: 14 residues. Germline CDR1 and CDR2: MDHEN and SYDVKM. With 4 bases clipped from V and 2 bases from J, the junction kept 4 bases outside the gene matches. The CDR3 spells CASSYGQGTYEQYF. The CDR3 region has the DNA TGTGCCAGCAGTTACGGACAGGGTACCTACGAGCAGTACTTC.

V usage is TRBV5-8 and J usage is TRBJ2-5, with 13 bases lining up with TRBD2. CDR3 length equals 19 residues. V gave up 6 bases and J gave up 3 bases; unmatched junction bases: 17. Per the germline V gene, CDR1 is SGHTS and CDR2 is YDEGEE. CDR3 sequence (DNA): TGTGCCAGCACCCCTCGGGGAGTACGGACTAGCGGGAGAAAAGAGACCCAGTACTTC. It is translated as CASTPRGVRTSGRKETQYF.

This chain uses TRBV25-1 with TRBJ2-5, with 7 bases identical to TRBD2. Germline CDR1 is MGHDK and CDR2 is SYGVNS. With V trimmed by 6 bases and J by 2 bases, 3 bases remained unmatched. The CDR3 covers 13 residues. The CDR3 sequence is CASSTGGQETQYF. The CDR3 DNA reads as TGTGCCAGCAGCACCGGGGGGCAAGAGACCCAGTACTTC.

Here the CDR3 DNA reads TGTGCCAGTAGCCGTAGACAGGGAAAGGATGAAAAACTGTTTTTT. It codes for CASSRRQGKDEKLFF. The rearrangement links TRBV19 to TRBJ1-4; the match to TRBD1 covers 7 bases. This CDR3 has 15 amino acids. Trimming removed 6 bases from V and 6 bases from J; junction bases left unmatched: 10. Germline assignment: CDR1 LNHDA and CDR2 SQIVND (reference sequence).

This sequence joins TRBV9 and TRBJ1-1; a weak D match, TRBD1 (5 bases). The germline gives CDR1 SGDLS, CDR2 YYNGEE. There are 15 residues in the CDR3. V lost 3 bases to trimming and J lost 0 bases, with 12 bases between them. The CDR3 DNA reads as TGTGCCAGCAGCGCCTTCGACAGATTGAACACTGAAGCTTTCTTT. Protein: CASSAFDRLNTEAFF.

The chain carries TRBV18 and TRBJ2-7; no clear D gene. Per germline, CDR1 KGHSH and CDR2 LQKENI. The CDR3 runs to 12 residues. Trimming took off 5 bases at V and 7 bases at J, with 12 bases between the two ends. CDR3 region: CASSSFLGEQYF. CDR3 nucleotide sequence: TGTGCCAGCTCATCTTTTCTCGGGGAGCAGTACTTC.

This rearrangement joins TRBV7-9 to TRBJ1-1, with TRBD1 matching 7 bases. Germline-derived CDR1 and CDR2 are SEHNR and FQNEAQ (reference sequence). The trim removed 6 bases at V and 4 bases at J, leaving 11 bases unmatched. The CDR3 is 15 amino acids. The CDR3 is CASRPQGTLATEAFF. The CDR3 region has the DNA TGTGCCAGCAGACCACAGGGGACTCTCGCCACTGAAGCTTTCTTT.

The chain links TRBV24-1 to TRBJ1-1, with 8 positions matching TRBD1. CDR3 length equals 15 residues. From germline, CDR1 is KGHDR and CDR2 SFDVKD. V lost 5 bases to trimming and J lost 3 bases; unmatched junction nucleotides: 7. The CDR3 DNA reads as TGTGCCACCAGTGCCGCACAGGGGGGTCACACTGAAGCTTTCTTT. Protein sequence: CATSAAQGGHTEAFF.